This T cell receptor (beta chain) originates from a study of tumor-infiltrating lymphocytes in localized non-small cell lung cancer. Study details: Patients included smokers and never-smokers with various histologies, some sampled after neoadjuvant chemotherapy. Resected tumor was paired with non-adjacent uninvolved lung from the same patient. General study results and limits: Available tissue quantity limited TCR sequencing to a patient subset. TCRbeta sequencing showed higher T cell infiltration in tumors than uninvolved lung.

As for this clone: Its antigen is undetermined.

The CDR3 contains 14 residues. V was shortened by 1 base and J by 7 bases, with 13 bases between the two germline ends. In germline, CDR1 is GTSNPN, CDR2 SVGIG (reference sequence). Clones were read by immunoSEQ multiplex PCR, and TCRdb kept only the in-frame ones, dropping some. The sample lists 3,000 or so clones; less than 75% were seen once. The gene calls are TRBV30 and TRBJ2-2; no firm D call. Sample: uninvolved lung tissue not adjacent to the tumor. The source of this sequence is a human donor with non-small cell lung cancer. The CDR3 DNA reads as TGTGCCTGGAGTGGACCCCAAGAAGGCGGGGAGCTGTTTTTT. Protein: CAWSGPQEGGELFF.